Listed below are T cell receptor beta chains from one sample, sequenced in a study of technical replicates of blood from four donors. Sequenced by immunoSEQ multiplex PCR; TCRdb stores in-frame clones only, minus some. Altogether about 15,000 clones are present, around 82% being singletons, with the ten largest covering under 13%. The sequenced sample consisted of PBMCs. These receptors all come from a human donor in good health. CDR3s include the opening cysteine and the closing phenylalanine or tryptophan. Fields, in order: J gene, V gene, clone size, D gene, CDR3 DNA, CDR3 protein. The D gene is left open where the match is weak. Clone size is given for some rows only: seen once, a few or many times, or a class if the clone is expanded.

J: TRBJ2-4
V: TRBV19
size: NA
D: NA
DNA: TGTGCCAGTAGTACCGGACTCGGCAAAAACATTCAGTACTTC
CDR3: CASSTGLGKNIQYF

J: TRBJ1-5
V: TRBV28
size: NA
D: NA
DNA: TGTGCCAGCACCGCCGGGGATCAGCCCCAGCATTTT
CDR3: CASTAGDQPQHF

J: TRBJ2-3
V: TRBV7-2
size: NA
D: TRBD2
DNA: TGTGCCAGCAGCCCGGTTTGGCTAGCGGGAGGGCGGGTGGCAGATACGCAGTATTTT
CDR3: CASSPVWLAGGRVADTQYF

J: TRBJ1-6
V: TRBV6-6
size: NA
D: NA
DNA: TGTGCCAGCAGTCCCGTTACCCTATATAATTCACCCCTCCACTTT
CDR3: CASSPVTLYNSPLHF

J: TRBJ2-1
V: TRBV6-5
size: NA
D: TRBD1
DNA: TGTGCCAGCAGGTCGGACAGGTACAATGAGCAGTTCTTC
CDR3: CASRSDRYNEQFF

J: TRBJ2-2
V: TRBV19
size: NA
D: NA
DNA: TGTGCCAGTAGTCGCGGCGGGCCCAACACCGGGGAGCTGTTTTTT
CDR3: CASSRGGPNTGELFF

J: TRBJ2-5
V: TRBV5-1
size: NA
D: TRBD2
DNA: TGCGCCAGCAGCGATCGAACTAGCGGCCAAGAGACCCAGTACTTC
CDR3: CASSDRTSGQETQYF

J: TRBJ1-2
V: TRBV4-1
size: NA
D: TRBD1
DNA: TGCGCCAGCAGCCTTGGGGACAGGGACCTCTATGGCTACACCTTC
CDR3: CASSLGDRDLYGYTF

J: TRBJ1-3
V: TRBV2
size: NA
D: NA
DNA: TGTGCCAGCAGTACGACACGGAAAGATGGAAACACCATATATTTT
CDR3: CASSTTRKDGNTIYF

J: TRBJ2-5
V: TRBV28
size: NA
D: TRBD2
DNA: TGTGCCAGCATTCCCTCGGGACTAGCTCCGGGAGAGACCCAGTACTTC
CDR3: CASIPSGLAPGETQYF

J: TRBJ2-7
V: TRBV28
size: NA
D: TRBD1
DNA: TGTGCCAGCAGTTCTGAAAGGACAGGGGGCGTCTACGAGCAGTACTTC
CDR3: CASSSERTGGVYEQYF

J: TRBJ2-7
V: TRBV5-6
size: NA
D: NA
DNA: TGTGCCAGCAGCTTGGGAGGGATCGTCTACGAGCAGTACTTC
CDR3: CASSLGGIVYEQYF

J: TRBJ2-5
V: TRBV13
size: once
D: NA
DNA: TGTGCCAGCAGCCCCGGGGGGCGGGAGACCCAGTACTTC
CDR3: CASSPGGRETQYF

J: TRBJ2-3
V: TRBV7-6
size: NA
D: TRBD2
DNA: TGTGCCAGCAGCTTGGGGACTAGCCTTAGCACAGATACGCAGTATTTT
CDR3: CASSLGTSLSTDTQYF

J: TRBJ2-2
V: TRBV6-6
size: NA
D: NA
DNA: TGTGCCAGCAGTTACTCAGGGGTGGGGCCCGGGGAGCTGTTTTTT
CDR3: CASSYSGVGPGELFF

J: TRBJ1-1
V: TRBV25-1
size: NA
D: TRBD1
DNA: TGTGCCAGCAGTGGGGGGACAGGGGTTGCGACTGAAGCTTTCTTT
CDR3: CASSGGTGVATEAFF

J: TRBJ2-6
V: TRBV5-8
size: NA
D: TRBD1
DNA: TGTGCCAGCACCGAGACAGGGGCCGGCTCTGGGGCCAACGTCCTGACTTTC
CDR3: CASTETGAGSGANVLTF

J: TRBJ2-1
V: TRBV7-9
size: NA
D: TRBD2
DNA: TGTGCCAGCAGCTTCCCCTCGCCGGGACTAGCGGGAGGGCCGGAGTTCTTC
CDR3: CASSFPSPGLAGGPEFF

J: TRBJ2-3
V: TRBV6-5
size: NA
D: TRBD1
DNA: TGTGCCAGCAGACAGGGGTTGGGCACAGATACGCAGTATTTT
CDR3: CASRQGLGTDTQYF

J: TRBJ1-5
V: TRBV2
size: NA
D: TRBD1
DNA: TGTGCCAGCAGAGCGACAGGGCCGGATCAGCCCCAGCATTTT
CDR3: CASRATGPDQPQHF

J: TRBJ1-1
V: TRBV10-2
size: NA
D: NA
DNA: TGCGCCAGTACTATACTGGGGGGGCTGGGGACTGAAGCTTTCTTT
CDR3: CASTILGGLGTEAFF

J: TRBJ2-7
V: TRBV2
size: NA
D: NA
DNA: TGTGCCAGCAGCGAGGGGGGGATTCTCTACGAGCAGTACTTC
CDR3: CASSEGGILYEQYF

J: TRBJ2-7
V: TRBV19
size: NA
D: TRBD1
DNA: TGTGCCAGTAGCCTCGGACAGGGATCCTACGAGCAGTACTTC
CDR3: CASSLGQGSYEQYF

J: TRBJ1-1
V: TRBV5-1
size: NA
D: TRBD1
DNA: TGCGCCAGCAGCATCGAGACAGGGGACGCTTTCTTT
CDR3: CASSIETGDAFF

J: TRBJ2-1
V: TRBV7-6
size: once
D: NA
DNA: TGTGCCAGCAGCTCAAACTACAATGAGCAGTTCTTC
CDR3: CASSSNYNEQFF

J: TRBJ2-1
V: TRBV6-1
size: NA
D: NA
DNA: TGTGCCAGCAGTGAAATAGGTAGGGGAATCAATGAGCAGTTCTTC
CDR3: CASSEIGRGINEQFF

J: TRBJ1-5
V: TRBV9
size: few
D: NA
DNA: TGTGCCAGCAGCGTAGCCACAGAGAATCAGCCCCAGCATTTT
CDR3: CASSVATENQPQHF

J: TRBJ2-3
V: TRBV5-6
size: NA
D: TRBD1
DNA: TGTGCCAGCAGCTTGGAGGTGACAGGGGGTGATACGCAGTATTTT
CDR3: CASSLEVTGGDTQYF

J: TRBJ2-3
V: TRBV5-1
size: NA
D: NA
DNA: TGCGCCAGCGAGGGGACTCCCGGAGGCACAGATACGCAGTATTTT
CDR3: CASEGTPGGTDTQYF

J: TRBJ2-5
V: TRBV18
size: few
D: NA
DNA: TGTGCCAGCTCACCCGCTGGAGAAGGAGAGACCCAGTACTTC
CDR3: CASSPAGEGETQYF

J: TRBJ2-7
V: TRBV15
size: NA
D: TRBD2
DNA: TGTGCCACCAGCAGAGATTCGGGGACTAGCTTCGAGCAGTACTTC
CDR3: CATSRDSGTSFEQYF

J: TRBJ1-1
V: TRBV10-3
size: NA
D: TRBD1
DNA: TGTGCCATCTCAGGACAGGGTAACACTGAAGCTTTCTTT
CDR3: CAISGQGNTEAFF

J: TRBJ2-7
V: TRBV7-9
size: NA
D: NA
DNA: TGTGCCAGCAGCTTAGTCGCGGGGGCGGGAGAGTACGAGCAGTACTTC
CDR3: CASSLVAGAGEYEQYF

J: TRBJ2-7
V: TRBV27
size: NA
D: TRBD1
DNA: TGTGCCAGCAGTCCTTACAGGGGGAAATCCTACGAGCAGTACTTC
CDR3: CASSPYRGKSYEQYF

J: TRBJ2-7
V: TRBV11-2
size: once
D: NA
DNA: TGTGCCAGCAGCTTATCTACCCACGAGCAGTACTTC
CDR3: CASSLSTHEQYF

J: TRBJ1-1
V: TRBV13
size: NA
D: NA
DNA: TGTGCCAGCAGGCCAGGGGCGATGAACACTGAAGCTTTCTTT
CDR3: CASRPGAMNTEAFF

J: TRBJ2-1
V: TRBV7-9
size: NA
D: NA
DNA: TGTGCCAGCAGCTACCGGCAGGGGAACAATGAGCAGTTCTTC
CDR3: CASSYRQGNNEQFF

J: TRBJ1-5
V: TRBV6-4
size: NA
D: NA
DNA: TGTGCCAGCAGGGGACAACGGAATCAGCCCCAGCATTTT
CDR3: CASRGQRNQPQHF

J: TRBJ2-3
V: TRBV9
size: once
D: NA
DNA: TGTGCCAGCAGCCCCGCGGCTAGCACAGATACGCAGTATTTT
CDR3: CASSPAASTDTQYF

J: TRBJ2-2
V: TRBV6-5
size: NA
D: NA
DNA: TGTGCCAGCAGTTACCCGAACGGGGCCGGGGAGCTGTTTTTT
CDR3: CASSYPNGAGELFF

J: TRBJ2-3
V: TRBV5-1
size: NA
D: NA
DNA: TGCGCCAGCAGCTTGGTAGGAATACAGGGAAATACGCAGTATTTT
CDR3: CASSLVGIQGNTQYF

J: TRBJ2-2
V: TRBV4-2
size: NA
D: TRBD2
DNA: TGTGCCAGCAGCCTCCCGACTAGCGGGAGGGCCATGGGCACCGGGGAGCTGTTTTTT
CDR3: CASSLPTSGRAMGTGELFF

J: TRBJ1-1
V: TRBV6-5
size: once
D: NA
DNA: TGTGCCAGCAGTTACGACAGAAGGAACACTGAAGCTTTCTTT
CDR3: CASSYDRRNTEAFF

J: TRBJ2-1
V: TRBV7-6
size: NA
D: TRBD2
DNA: TGTGCCAGCAGCTCCCTGCCAGAAACTAGCGGAAGTAACAATGAGCAGTTCTTC
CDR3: CASSSLPETSGSNNEQFF

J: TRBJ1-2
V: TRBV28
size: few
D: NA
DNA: TGTGCCGGGGGGGACCGAAGCTATGGCTACACCTTC
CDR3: CAGGDRSYGYTF

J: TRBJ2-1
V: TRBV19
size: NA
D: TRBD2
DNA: TGTGCCAGTAGTATTCTGGCGGGAGTCTCGTACAATGAGCAGTTCTTC
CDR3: CASSILAGVSYNEQFF

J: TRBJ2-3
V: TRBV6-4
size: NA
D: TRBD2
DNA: TGTGCCAGCAGCCGACTAGCGGGGGGCACAGATACGCAGTATTTT
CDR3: CASSRLAGGTDTQYF

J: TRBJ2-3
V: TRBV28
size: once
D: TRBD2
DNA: TGTGCCAGCAGTGACCCGGGACTAGCGTTAGATACGCAGTATTTT
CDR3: CASSDPGLALDTQYF

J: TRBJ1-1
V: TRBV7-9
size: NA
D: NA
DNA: TGTGCCAGCAGCCCACCTCCCGCAGGGGAGAACACTGAAGCTTTCTTT
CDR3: CASSPPPAGENTEAFF

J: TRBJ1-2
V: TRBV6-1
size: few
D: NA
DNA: TGTGCCAGCAGGGCCACAGTGGGCTATGGCTACACCTTC
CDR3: CASRATVGYGYTF